These 11 T cell receptor beta chains came from one sample sequenced in a study of blood T cells in healthy people across ages. Through a sample-barcoded 5' primer and a J-beta primer mix, a second PCR was run for 7 to 11 cycles. TCRdb reprocessed the 5' RACE reads with MiXCR, giving one entry per CDR3 protein. The sample has 1.5 million to 1.9 million distinct CDR3 sequences, about 42% seen once; the top ten hold about 3.8%. The source material was blood. Source of these receptors: a woman aged 18-35 years in good health.

Of note for this clonotype: A junction end diverges from the germline sequence, so it may reflect a read error. The chain combines TRBV6-5 with TRBJ2-5; 10 bases line up with TRBD1. The J call may be faulty, since TRBJ2-7 better matches the DNA end. The germline V gene encodes CDR1 MNHEY and CDR2 SVGAGI. The length of the CDR3 is 14 residues. As DNA, the CDR3 is TGTGTCAGCAGTTACGGGACAGGGGTGAACGAGCAGTACTTC. Translated: CVSSYGTGVNEQYF.

DNA for the CDR3: TGTGTCGGCAGCGGGGGCGGGGAGCTGTTTTTT. Translation gives CVGSGGGELFF. The rearrangement joins TRBV7-9 to TRBJ2-2, with TRBD2 matching over 8 bases. The V gene's germline CDR1 is SEHNR and CDR2 FQNEAQ (reference sequence). The CDR3 loop spans 11 amino acids.

The genes are TRBV29-1 and TRBJ2-3, with 7 bases matching TRBD2. Losses at the gene ends were 5 bases for V and 1 base for J; bases not matched to a gene: 0. In germline, CDR1 is SQVTM, CDR2 ANQGSEA. The CDR3 is made up of 12 amino acids. CDR3 protein: CSVTSGTDTQYF. CDR3 DNA: TGCAGCGTTACTAGCGGCACAGATACGCAGTATTTT.

The chain is built from TRBV29-1 and TRBJ1-1, with D perhaps TRBD1 (5 bases). The CDR3 has 13 residues. V was shortened by 5 bases and J by 0 bases, with 10 bases between the two germline ends. Per the germline V gene, CDR1 is SQVTM and CDR2 is ANQGSEA. The CDR3 nucleotides are TGCAGCGTTCCGGGACTGCTGAACACTGAAGCTTTCTTT. This codes for CSVPGLLNTEAFF.

The rearrangement links TRBV7-2 to TRBJ2-1; D possibly corresponds to TRBD2 (5 bases). This CDR3 is built from 15 residues. CDR1 and CDR2 (germline): SGHTA, FQGNSA. The ends were cut back, 3 bases at V and 6 bases at J, with 15 bases in the middle. As DNA, the CDR3 is TGTGCCAGCAGCTTTTCTCGGGGAATCTGCAATGAGCAGTTCTTC. Amino acids: CASSFSRGICNEQFF.

Ten or more counts support this clonotype. The chain joins TRBV12-3 or TRBV12-4 to TRBJ2-3; D is ambiguous. This CDR3 has 13 residues. V lost 6 bases and J lost 6, with 13 bases in between. The CDR3 region is CASSRDQWDTQYF. As DNA, the CDR3 is TGTGCCAGCAGCCGCGACCAATGGGATACGCAGTATTTT.

This clonotype has a handful of counts. In DNA, the CDR3 is TGTGCCAGCTCGGCTGCAACACAACCGGGCTATTACACTGAAGCTTTCTTT. It translates to CASSAATQPGYYTEAFF. The chain employs TRBV18 and TRBJ1-1; D is uncertain. Looked up from germline, CDR1 is KGHSH and CDR2 is LQKENI. The CDR3 totals 17 residues. Between the trimmed V and J ends, which lost 6 bases and 3 bases, there was a span of 23 bases.

The J gene is TRBJ2-3, the V gene TRBV5-6; the D gene is possibly TRBD1 (5 bases). Germline CDR1 SGHDT, CDR2 YYEEEE. The V and J ends lost 6 bases and 4 bases respectively, with 12 bases between them. The CDR3 sequence is 13 residues long. Written as DNA, the CDR3 is TGTGCCAGCACCGCAACCAGGGCAGATACGCAGTATTTT. Translation gives CASTATRADTQYF.

The chain combines TRBV7-2 with TRBJ2-4, with D perhaps given as TRBD1 or TRBD2 (6 bases each). Trimming removed 1 base at V and 0 bases at J, with 10 bases between. Germline V gene lookup returns CDR1 SGHTA and CDR2 FQGNSA. The CDR3 has 16 amino acids. This chain's CDR3 is CASSLEGGLAKNIQYF. CDR3 sequence (DNA): TGTGCCAGCAGCTTAGAGGGGGGTTTAGCCAAAAACATTCAGTACTTC.

V is TRBV13 and J is TRBJ2-3; D is unclear. The germline gives CDR1 PRHDT, CDR2 FYEKMQ (reference sequence). V was trimmed by 5 bases and J by 2 bases, leaving 8 bases between them. The CDR3 is 13 residues long. CDR3 amino acids: CASSHRNTDTQYF. In DNA, the CDR3 is TGTGCCAGCAGCCATCGGAACACAGATACGCAGTATTTT.

The chain links TRBV4-1 to TRBJ2-3; TRBD2 matches 15 bases. This CDR3 contains 16 residues. Germline V gene data show CDR1 as MGHRA and CDR2 as YSYEKL. Trimming removed 1 base from V and 6 bases from J; junction bases left unmatched: 2. In nucleotides, the CDR3 is TGCGCCAGCAGCCAAGTGGGGACTAGCGGGAGGGATACGCAGTATTTT. Protein product: CASSQVGTSGRDTQYF.